Presented here are 9 T cell receptor beta chains from one specimen sequenced in a study of Ad26.COV2.S vaccination and SARS-CoV-2 variants. Treatment here: some 20 received Ad26.COV2.S at low or high dose, single or two shots; about 5 received placebo; per-sample allocation not given. Specimen acquisition occurred on day 63 following the initial vaccine or placebo injection. The protocol was immunoSEQ multiplex PCR, while the TCRdb copy is restricted to in-frame clones and leaves out a portion. In the table there are approximately 420,000 clones, around 89% of which are singletons. The starting material was peripheral blood, obtained in a trial of Ad26.COV2.S vaccine versus placebo. The receptors come from a person between 18 and 65 years old who received the Ad26.COV2.S COVID-19 vaccine or a placebo.

The genes are TRBV4-1 and TRBJ1-4; D remains ambiguous. Trimming shortened V by 4 bases and J by 6 bases, and 15 bases separated the two germline ends. This CDR3 comprises 15 residues. Germline V lookup: CDR1 MGHRA, CDR2 YSYEKL. The CDR3 DNA is TGCGCCAGCAGCCTACTTCCGGCTCAAGATGAAAAACTGTTTTTT. Amino acids: CASSLLPAQDEKLFF.

The chain joins TRBV10-3 to TRBJ2-2, with a tentative D call TRBD1 (6 bases). Trimming left V 6 bases short and J 7 bases short, with 6 bases between. CDR1 ENHRY and CDR2 SYGVKD come from the germline V gene. This CDR3 contains 11 residues. DNA of the CDR3: TGTGCCATCAGGGACAGCGGGGAGCTGTTTTTT. Its translation: CAIRDSGELFF.

This clone was counted a single time. The J gene is TRBJ2-3, the V gene TRBV6-5; the D is unclear. V lost 5 bases, J lost 4 bases, and 7 bases lay in between. CDR1 MNHEY and CDR2 SVGAGI come from the germline V gene. CDR3 length: 12 residues. The CDR3 sequence is CASSHSPDTQYF. Written as DNA, the CDR3 is TGTGCCAGCAGTCATTCTCCAGATACGCAGTATTTT.

The rearrangement uses TRBV6-5 and TRBJ1-1; D gene uncertain. The V end lost 7 bases, the J end lost 0 bases, and 9 bases lay between the germline ends. Germline V gene sequence: CDR1 MNHEY, CDR2 SVGAGI. This CDR3 has 13 amino acids. CDR3 nucleotides: TGTGCCAGCAATTGGGAGTTGAACACTGAAGCTTTCTTT. It codes for CASNWELNTEAFF.

This sequence joins TRBV7-3 and TRBJ2-3, with 13 bases aligning to TRBD2. Trimming cost V 4 bases and J 5 bases; bases outside gene matches: 6. Germline assignment: CDR1 SGHTA and CDR2 FQGTGA. The CDR3 runs 16 residues. The CDR3 DNA is TGTGCCAGCAGCTCCTCACTAGCGGGGGGGCGAGATACGCAGTATTTT. It codes for CASSSSLAGGRDTQYF.

The rearrangement links TRBV9 to TRBJ1-1, with unresolved D. Trimming removed 0 bases from V and 4 bases from J, with 13 bases in between. The CDR3 has 15 amino acids. Germline lookup yields CDR1 SGDLS and CDR2 YYNGEE. CDR3 nucleotide sequence: TGTGCCAGCAGCGTAGCTGCGGATTCGGGCACTGAAGCTTTCTTT. This gives the protein CASSVAADSGTEAFF.

The chain links TRBV10-3 to TRBJ2-7; 9 bases align to TRBD1. The germline CDR1 and CDR2 sequences are ENHRY and SYGVKD. The length of the CDR3 is 15 residues. J gave up 2 bases and V 7 bases, and 9 bases lay outside the gene matches. DNA of the CDR3: TGTGCCATCACCCGGGACAGGGAGATCCCCTACGAGCAGTACTTC. Translating it yields CAITRDREIPYEQYF.

V and J are TRBV7-9 and TRBJ2-3, with D possibly being TRBD2 (5 bases). Trimming removed 3 bases from V and 2 bases from J, with 9 bases in between. The CDR3 extends over 14 amino acids. CDR1 is SEHNR, CDR2 FQNEAQ, per germline (reference sequence). CDR3 residues: CASSFGKTTDTQYF. The CDR3 nucleotides read TGTGCCAGCAGCTTCGGGAAGACCACAGATACGCAGTATTTT.

The chain employs TRBV9 and TRBJ2-7, with 8 bases aligning to TRBD1. Germline CDR1 SGDLS, CDR2 YYNGEE. This CDR3 comprises 14 residues. Trimming cost V 4 bases and J 2 bases; bases outside gene matches: 5. CDR3 sequence (DNA): TGTGCCAGCAGCCGATCGGGACAGGCCTACGAGCAGTACTTC. Its translation is CASSRSGQAYEQYF.